There are a few counts of the clone carrying this TCR beta chain. Its antigen is still unknown. This entry belongs to a study of cytomegalovirus exposure and HLA in healthy donors. Findings of the study overall: When a later analysis compared HLA-associated TCR beta chains with equally common others, the HLA-associated chains turned out to be more clonally expanded and to have lower generation probabilities. Presence/absence analyses assumed roughly uniform sequencing depth across donors. Whilst most TCR sequences proved rare, a subset of public TCRs occurred across many donors. A later analysis linked a missense variant in DCLRE1C to the trimming of TCR beta V and J genes.

The PCR made use of 60 Vbeta and 13 Jbeta primers. TCRdb's table, derived via immunoSEQ multiplex PCR, lists solely in-frame clones and lacks some. The top ten hold approximately 6.3% of the sample, which has about 120,000 clones, under 85% seen once. The CDR3 has 16 residues. Germline V gene data show CDR1 as SEHNR and CDR2 as FQNEAQ (reference sequence). V was trimmed by 5 bases and J by 8 bases, leaving 21 bases between them. The V call is TRBV7-9, the J call TRBJ1-4; D unresolved. The TCR originated in a young man in good health and CMV-seropositive. The sequencing sample was made of PBMCs. The CDR3 region is CASSQISRETDEKLFF. In DNA form, the CDR3 reads TGTGCCAGCAGCCAAATTTCCCGGGAGACGGACGAAAAACTGTTTTTT.